Listed below are T cell receptor beta chains from one sample, sequenced in a study of cytomegalovirus exposure and HLA in healthy donors. Profiled with immunoSEQ multiplex PCR; TCRdb holds only in-frame clones, not every one. The profile shows some 160,000 clones, 86% of them singletons. Specimen: PBMCs. All receptors come from a woman younger than 30 in good health and CMV-seronegative. Each CDR3 is given with its conserved first and last residue. The D gene is left open where the match is weak. The listing skips clone size in some rows; elsewhere it reads once, few, many or a size class.

v_gene,d_gene,abundance,j_gene,CDR3nt,CDR3aa
TRBV27,TRBD2,NA,TRBJ2-6,TGTGCCAGCAGTAAGGGACTAGCGGGACTTTCCCCTGGGGCCAACGTCCTGACTTTC,CASSKGLAGLSPGANVLTF
TRBV5-4,NA,NA,TRBJ2-1,TGTGCCAGCAGCTTAGGTGGCACAGGCAGTTCCTACAATGAGCAGTTCTTC,CASSLGGTGSSYNEQFF
TRBV6-4,NA,NA,TRBJ2-7,TGTGCCAGCTTTCGCAGACAGCCGCCCTACGAGCAGTACTTC,CASFRRQPPYEQYF
TRBV6-1,NA,NA,TRBJ2-1,TGTGCCAGCAGTGGAAGGGGTGACAATGAGCAGTTCTTC,CASSGRGDNEQFF
TRBV10-3,TRBD1,NA,TRBJ1-2,TGTGCCATCAGCACCGGGACAGGGTATGGCTACACCTTC,CAISTGTGYGYTF
TRBV2,NA,NA,TRBJ2-1,TGTGCCAGCAGCCGAACCCCGAAGGCCTGGGGCTCCTATCGCAATGAGCAGTTCTTC,CASSRTPKAWGSYRNEQFF
TRBV6-6,NA,NA,TRBJ1-4,TGTGCCAGCAGTTCCCCTGCGGGGTCAGCTAATGAAAAACTGTTTTTT,CASSSPAGSANEKLFF
TRBV10-1,NA,few,TRBJ2-7,TGCGCCAGCAGTGAGCTCGGGGGGCAGTACTTC,CASSELGGQYF
TRBV5-1,NA,NA,TRBJ1-2,TGCGCCAGCAGCTTGGATGGGCCGGTCTATGGCTACACCTTC,CASSLDGPVYGYTF
TRBV19,NA,NA,TRBJ2-6,TGTGCCAGTAGTCTTCCCTACTCTGGGGCCAACGTCCTGACTTTC,CASSLPYSGANVLTF
TRBV27,NA,NA,TRBJ1-1,TGTGCCAGCAGACCCCTCGGAGGCGTCACTGAAGCTTTCTTT,CASRPLGGVTEAFF
TRBV9,TRBD1,once,TRBJ2-7,TGTGCCAGCAGCGTAGGGACAGGGAGCTCCTACGAGCAGTACTTC,CASSVGTGSSYEQYF
TRBV19,NA,NA,TRBJ2-1,TGTGCCAGTAGTCTTCGGACTTTCATTGAGCAGTTCTTC,CASSLRTFIEQFF
TRBV12-5,TRBD2,NA,TRBJ2-3,TGTGCTAGGGGCGGGGGACGCACAGATACGCAGTATTTT,CARGGGRTDTQYF
TRBV27,TRBD1,NA,TRBJ2-1,TGTGCCAGCAGTTTGACAGGGGGATTCAATGAGCAGTTCTTC,CASSLTGGFNEQFF
TRBV19,NA,NA,TRBJ1-1,TGTGCCAGTAGTTTTGCAGGGGCTACGAACACTGAAGCTTTCTTT,CASSFAGATNTEAFF
TRBV27,NA,NA,TRBJ1-2,TGTGCCAGCAGTTCTAGAGAAGGAGTTTATTTGCATGGCTACACCTTC,CASSSREGVYLHGYTF
TRBV27,NA,NA,TRBJ1-2,TGTGCCAGCAGTTTGGGGGGGGCTGGCTACACCTTC,CASSLGGAGYTF
TRBV14,NA,NA,TRBJ1-4,TGTGCCAGCAGCCAAGTTACAGAACCCGAAAAACTGTTTTTT,CASSQVTEPEKLFF
TRBV7-3,NA,NA,TRBJ2-7,TGTGCCAGCAGCCCTCAAGGAGGGCCCTACGAGCAGTACTTC,CASSPQGGPYEQYF
TRBV7-2,NA,NA,TRBJ1-3,TGTGCCAGCAGCTTAGTATTCGGGGGACTGAGTTACTCTGGAAACACCATATATTTT,CASSLVFGGLSYSGNTIYF
TRBV4-2,NA,NA,TRBJ2-3,TGTGCCAGCAGCCCCCAGGCCGATCTCGATGACACAGATACGCAGTATTTT,CASSPQADLDDTDTQYF
TRBV28,NA,NA,TRBJ2-7,TGTGCCAGCAGTTTGGAAGGCAGGGACGAGCAGTACTTC,CASSLEGRDEQYF
TRBV14,NA,NA,TRBJ1-6,TGTGCCAGCAGCTCTCGGACTCGGAGCTCCTATAATTCACCCCTCCACTTT,CASSSRTRSSYNSPLHF
TRBV5-1,NA,NA,TRBJ2-5,TGCGCCAGCAGGGACAGTACCCAAGAGACCCAGTACTTC,CASRDSTQETQYF
TRBV20-1,NA,NA,TRBJ2-1,TGCAGTGCTCGGGGATACAATGAGCAGTTCTTC,CSARGYNEQFF
TRBV5-6,NA,NA,TRBJ1-2,TGTGCCAGCAGCTTGGACAGAAACTATGGCTACACCTTC,CASSLDRNYGYTF
TRBV5-4,TRBD2,NA,TRBJ2-1,TGTGCCAGCAGCGAACAACAGCGGGAGGGTAATGAGCAGTTCTTC,CASSEQQREGNEQFF
TRBV9,TRBD2,NA,TRBJ2-2,TGTGCCAGCAGCGTAGCGGGTCTAGCGGGCACCGGGGAGCTGTTTTTT,CASSVAGLAGTGELFF
TRBV2,NA,NA,TRBJ1-2,TGTGCCAGCACGAGGGTGGGGGGCTACACCTTC,CASTRVGGYTF
TRBV27,NA,NA,TRBJ2-1,TGTGCCAGCAGTTTAAGGGACACAATCTACAATGAGCAGTTCTTC,CASSLRDTIYNEQFF
TRBV28,TRBD1,NA,TRBJ1-2,TGTGCCAGCAGTACCTACAGGGGGCTAGGATTC,CASSTYRGLGF
TRBV19,NA,NA,TRBJ1-2,TGTGCCAGTAGTATAGATCTTGAGGGCCCATGGGGCTACACCTTC,CASSIDLEGPWGYTF
TRBV6-1,TRBD1,NA,TRBJ1-4,TGTGCCAGCAGTGAAGCGAGGAGACAGGGAAATGAAAAACTGTTTTTT,CASSEARRQGNEKLFF
TRBV6-1,NA,NA,TRBJ2-2,TGTGCCAGCAGCGGGACATCTGGCACCGGGGAGCTGTTTTTT,CASSGTSGTGELFF
TRBV6-1,TRBD1,NA,TRBJ2-7,TGTGCCAGCAACCGGGACAGGGTCCTCTACGAGCAGTACTTC,CASNRDRVLYEQYF
TRBV9,NA,once,TRBJ2-7,TGTGCCAACAAGACATTCTTCTACGAGCAGTACTTC,CANKTFFYEQYF
TRBV28,TRBD1,NA,TRBJ1-2,TGTGCCAGCAGGGGACAGGGTCTTCCCTATGGCTACACCTTC,CASRGQGLPYGYTF
TRBV29-1,TRBD2,NA,TRBJ2-5,TGCAGCGTTGAAGGGACTAGCGGGAGGGAGACCCAGTACTTC,CSVEGTSGRETQYF
TRBV27,NA,NA,TRBJ2-7,TGTGCCAGCAGTTTCCTAAAGGCAGGGACCTACGAGCAGTACTTC,CASSFLKAGTYEQYF
TRBV5-5,NA,NA,TRBJ2-7,TGTGCCAGCAGCTTGGTTTGGCCTAGGTCGAGCGAGCAGTACTTC,CASSLVWPRSSEQYF